The rows below give T cell receptor beta chains drawn from one sample of a study of a mutant IDH1 vaccine in newly diagnosed glioma. The protocol was immunoSEQ multiplex PCR, while the TCRdb copy is restricted to in-frame clones and leaves out a portion. The sample holds 85,000 to 100,000 clones, about four fifths seen once. The material was PBMCs, obtained from a glioma patient treated with radiotherapy, temozolomide or both. All receptors derive from a man between 40 and 49 years old with glioma. CDR3s include the opening cysteine and the closing phenylalanine or tryptophan. A D gene is named only where the DNA matches it firmly. Some rows mark clone size as missing; the rest say once, few, many or name a class of expanded clone.

size	D	V	J	DNA	CDR3
once	TRBD1	TRBV15	TRBJ2-1	TGTGCCACCAGCCCACGGACAGGGGACAAGAATGAGCAGTTCTTC	CATSPRTGDKNEQFF
.	.	TRBV10-3	TRBJ2-3	TGTGCCGCGAGGGGGGACACAGATACGCAGTATTTT	CAARGDTDTQYF
.	.	TRBV4-3	TRBJ1-1	TGCGCCAGCAGAAACCGAGCCGCGAACACTGAAGCTTTCTTT	CASRNRAANTEAFF
once	.	TRBV27	TRBJ1-2	TGTGCCAGCAGTTCGGGCAGGGGTTGGGATGGCTACACCTTC	CASSSGRGWDGYTF
few	.	TRBV6-5	TRBJ1-4	TGTGCCAGCAGCTCCGGGATGAACCTAGAAAAACTGTTTTTT	CASSSGMNLEKLFF
.	TRBD2	TRBV4-2	TRBJ2-1	TGTGCCAGCAGCCCCCCGAGGGGGGCGGGAGGGCCCGTCAGCAATGAGCAGTTCTTC	CASSPPRGAGGPVSNEQFF
.	TRBD1	TRBV28	TRBJ1-1	TGTGCCAGCAGTTTGGGGGACAGGGGGCGGACTGAAGCTTTCTTT	CASSLGDRGRTEAFF
.	.	TRBV18	TRBJ1-6	TGTGCCAGCTCACCACAGGGTTTCATCGATTCACCCCTCCACTTT	CASSPQGFIDSPLHF
.	.	TRBV30	TRBJ1-4	TGTGCCTGGAGTGGAGGGGCCCCAGGGGCTAATGAAAAACTGTTTTTT	CAWSGGAPGANEKLFF
.	TRBD2	TRBV29-1	TRBJ2-1	TGCAGCGTTGAGGGGACTAGCGGGAGGTTTTACAATGAGCAGTTCTTC	CSVEGTSGRFYNEQFF
once	.	TRBV30	TRBJ1-2	TGTGCCTGGGGGAATCCGCAGAGTGGCTCCTATGGCTACACCTTC	CAWGNPQSGSYGYTF
.	TRBD1	TRBV7-9	TRBJ2-5	TGTGCCAGCAGTCGAGAAGGGCAGGGGGCTTATTACCAAGAGACCCAGTACTTC	CASSREGQGAYYQETQYF
once	TRBD2	TRBV30	TRBJ2-4	TGTGCCTGGTCGGGAGGGAAGGCGCAGAAAAACATTCAGTACTTC	CAWSGGKAQKNIQYF
.	.	TRBV28	TRBJ2-2	TGTGCCAGCAGTTTGGGCCGGGACACCGGGGAGCTGTTTTTT	CASSLGRDTGELFF
.	.	TRBV5-4	TRBJ1-2	TGTGCCAGCAGCTTAGAATCCGGCAGAACCTATGGCTACACCTTC	CASSLESGRTYGYTF
once	.	TRBV11-2	TRBJ2-5	TGTGCCAGCAGCTTAGTTCTGCGCCAAGAGACCCAGTACTTC	CASSLVLRQETQYF
once	.	TRBV29-1	TRBJ1-3	TGCAGCGTCTCCCGATGGGAGTCTGGAAACACCATATATTTT	CSVSRWESGNTIYF
few	TRBD1	TRBV29-1	TRBJ1-1	TGCAGCGTTGAGAGGACAGGTTTGAACACTGAAGCTTTCTTT	CSVERTGLNTEAFF
.	.	TRBV4-2	TRBJ1-1	TGTGCCAGCAGCCAAGATGGAGTGGGGGCCGGGACTGAAGCTTTCTTT	CASSQDGVGAGTEAFF
.	.	TRBV18	TRBJ1-4	TGTGCCAGCTCACCATATCAGGGAGTAGGGGCGACTAATGAAAAACTGTTTTTT	CASSPYQGVGATNEKLFF
.	.	TRBV7-2	TRBJ1-6	TGTGCCAGCAGCTTAGAACCGAAACCGAATTCACCCCTCCACTTT	CASSLEPKPNSPLHF
.	.	TRBV7-2	TRBJ1-5	TGTGCCAGCAGCTTAGTAGGAGGGGGTTATCAGCCCCAGCATTTT	CASSLVGGGYQPQHF
.	.	TRBV2	TRBJ1-2	TGTGCCAGCGCTCCTCAGGGACCGAGTGTCTATGGCTACACCTTC	CASAPQGPSVYGYTF
.	.	TRBV12-5	TRBJ2-6	TGTGCTAGTGGTCCGGACAGCTCTGGGGCCAACGTCCTGACTTTC	CASGPDSSGANVLTF
.	.	TRBV18	TRBJ1-2	TGTGCCAGCTCACCAGAACAGGTCTATGGCTACACCTTC	CASSPEQVYGYTF
.	.	TRBV5-6	TRBJ2-6	TGTGCCAGCAGCAGGGAAACTGGGGCCAACGTCCTGACTTTC	CASSRETGANVLTF
.	.	TRBV9	TRBJ1-1	TGTGCCAACAGCGTAGAAGACACTGAAGCTTTCTTT	CANSVEDTEAFF
.	TRBD1	TRBV15	TRBJ2-2	TGTGCCACCAGCGCCCGGGACAGGGGGCGGGCCGGGGAGCTGTTTTTT	CATSARDRGRAGELFF
.	TRBD1	TRBV10-3	TRBJ2-7	TGTGCCATCAGTGCTGGACAGGTGGGCGAGCAGTACTTC	CAISAGQVGEQYF
few	.	TRBV4-2	TRBJ2-3	TGTGCCAGCAGCCAAGTCAGGCGGGATACGCAGTATTTT	CASSQVRRDTQYF
.	.	TRBV18	TRBJ2-5	TGTGCCAGCTCACGACGCCAACCGGGCCAAGAGACCCAGTACTTC	CASSRRQPGQETQYF